This TCR beta chain originates from a study of T cells in Graves' hyperthyroidism and ophthalmopathy. With a duration under 2 months, the hyperthyroidism was newly diagnosed in patients aged 18 to 65. Template material for amplifying TCR beta CDR3 regions consisted of RNA transcripts. First-round RT-PCR targeting the TCR CDR3 was performed with the HTBI primer set. In TCRdb, the multiplex PCR reads were re-called with MiXCR into one record per CDR3 protein. The sample contains 730,000 or so distinct CDR3 sequences, roughly a sixth of which appear only once. This clonotype was counted a single time. Sequenced input: blood. The clonotype was recovered from a woman between 45 and 65 years old with Graves' hyperthyroidism that later progressed to Graves' ophthalmopathy.

The CDR3 spells CASSVENPRGDSPLHF. The DNA of the CDR3 is TGTGCCAGCAGCGTAGAAAACCCCCGTGGGGATTCACCCCTCCACTTT. The rearrangement uses TRBV9 and TRBJ1-6; no reliable D call. With 0 bases removed from V and 8 bases from J, the gap between germline ends came to 15 bases. Germline V gene data show CDR1 as SGDLS and CDR2 as YYNGEE. The CDR3 totals 16 residues.